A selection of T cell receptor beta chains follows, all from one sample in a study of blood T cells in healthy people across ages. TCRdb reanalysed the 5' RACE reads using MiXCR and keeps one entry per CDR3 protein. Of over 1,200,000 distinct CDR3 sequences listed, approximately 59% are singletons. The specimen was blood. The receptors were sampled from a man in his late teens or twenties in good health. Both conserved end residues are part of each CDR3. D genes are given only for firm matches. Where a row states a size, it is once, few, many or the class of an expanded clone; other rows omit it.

cdr3_aa: CASSQDPEGMNTEAFF
cdr3_nt: TGCGCCAGCAGCCAAGATCCCGAGGGGATGAACACTGAAGCTTTCTTT
d_call: NA
j_call: TRBJ1-1
v_call: TRBV4-1
clone_size: NA

cdr3_aa: CTSSLGAGSNTEAFF
cdr3_nt: TGTACCAGCAGCTTAGGCGCAGGGTCCAACACTGAAGCTTTCTTT
d_call: NA
j_call: TRBJ1-1
v_call: TRBV7-2
clone_size: NA

cdr3_aa: CASSQVYEHNEQFF
cdr3_nt: TGCGCCAGCAGCCAAGTATACGAGCACAATGAGCAGTTCTTC
d_call: NA
j_call: TRBJ2-1
v_call: TRBV4-1
clone_size: few

cdr3_aa: CSDMRRFDGTGELFF
cdr3_nt: TGCAGCGACATGAGGCGTTTTGATGGCACCGGGGAGCTGTTTTTT
d_call: NA
j_call: TRBJ2-2
v_call: TRBV29-1
clone_size: once

cdr3_aa: CASSDPLGEQYF
cdr3_nt: TGTGCCAGCAGTGACCCGCTGGGTGAGCAGTACTTC
d_call: NA
j_call: TRBJ2-7
v_call: TRBV2
clone_size: NA

cdr3_aa: CASSVRELPRSGDEQFF
cdr3_nt: TGTGCCAGCAGCGTGAGAGAGTTACCCAGATCCGGCGATGAGCAGTTCTTC
d_call: NA
j_call: TRBJ2-1
v_call: TRBV9
clone_size: NA

cdr3_aa: CAWSVGPEQYF
cdr3_nt: TGTGCCTGGAGTGTTGGCCCCGAGCAGTACTTC
d_call: NA
j_call: TRBJ2-7
v_call: TRBV30
clone_size: NA

cdr3_aa: CASIPGGGNVLTF
cdr3_nt: TGTGCCAGCATCCCCGGTGGAGGTAACGTCCTGACTTTC
d_call: NA
j_call: TRBJ2-6
v_call: TRBV11-2
clone_size: few

cdr3_aa: CASSLSQGSSYNEQFF
cdr3_nt: TGTGCCAGCAGTTTGAGTCAGGGCTCATCCTACAATGAGCAGTTCTTC
d_call: NA
j_call: TRBJ2-1
v_call: TRBV27
clone_size: few

cdr3_aa: CSALLDPQYEQYF
cdr3_nt: TGCAGTGCCCTGTTGGATCCCCAATACGAGCAGTACTTC
d_call: NA
j_call: TRBJ2-7
v_call: TRBV20-1
clone_size: NA

cdr3_aa: CASSLLSRGLYEQYF
cdr3_nt: TGTGCCAGCAGCTTATTATCCAGGGGGCTCTACGAGCAGTACTTC
d_call: TRBD1
j_call: TRBJ2-7
v_call: TRBV7-9
clone_size: NA

cdr3_aa: CSAEKDGGSYEQYF
cdr3_nt: TGCAGTGCTGAAAAGGACGGGGGGTCCTACGAGCAGTACTTC
d_call: TRBD2
j_call: TRBJ2-7
v_call: TRBV20-1
clone_size: few

cdr3_aa: CSAEGQMNTEAFF
cdr3_nt: TGCAGCGCCGAGGGACAGATGAACACTGAAGCTTTCTTT
d_call: TRBD1
j_call: TRBJ1-1
v_call: TRBV29-1
clone_size: NA

cdr3_aa: CAGRPTSGGYYEQYF
cdr3_nt: TGCGCCGGCAGGCCGACTAGCGGGGGTTACTACGAGCAGTACTTC
d_call: TRBD2
j_call: TRBJ2-7
v_call: TRBV5-1
clone_size: NA

cdr3_aa: CASSLAPGLEAHEQYF
cdr3_nt: TGTGCCAGCAGCTTGGCCCCGGGACTAGAGGCCCACGAGCAGTACTTC
d_call: TRBD2
j_call: TRBJ2-7
v_call: TRBV5-5
clone_size: many

cdr3_aa: CATRLAFTDEQFF
cdr3_nt: TGTGCCACCCGACTAGCGTTCACGGATGAGCAGTTCTTC
d_call: TRBD2
j_call: TRBJ2-1
v_call: TRBV12-3/TRBV12-4
clone_size: NA

cdr3_aa: CSGLALGANEQFF
cdr3_nt: TGCAGCGGACTAGCATTAGGGGCGAATGAGCAGTTCTTC
d_call: TRBD2
j_call: TRBJ2-1
v_call: TRBV29-1
clone_size: few

cdr3_aa: CASSRTGFPTDTQYF
cdr3_nt: TGCGCCAGCAGCCGCACGGGATTCCCGACAGATACGCAGTATTTT
d_call: NA
j_call: TRBJ2-3
v_call: TRBV4-1
clone_size: NA

cdr3_aa: CSASAQGRVERYGYTF
cdr3_nt: TGCAGTGCTAGTGCCCAGGGAAGGGTAGAGAGATATGGCTACACCTTC
d_call: NA
j_call: TRBJ1-2
v_call: TRBV20-1
clone_size: NA

cdr3_aa: CSVRIPLSYEQYF
cdr3_nt: TGCAGCGTACGGATCCCCCTCTCCTACGAGCAGTACTTC
d_call: NA
j_call: TRBJ2-7
v_call: TRBV29-1
clone_size: NA

cdr3_aa: CASSLDPKYSGATYNEQFF
cdr3_nt: TGTGCCAGCAGTTTAGACCCAAAATATAGCGGCGCGACCTACAATGAGCAGTTCTTC
d_call: NA
j_call: TRBJ2-1
v_call: TRBV12-3/TRBV12-4
clone_size: once

cdr3_aa: CASIEVVSSYNEQFF
cdr3_nt: TGTGCCAGTATTGAGGTGGTCAGCTCCTACAATGAGCAGTTCTTC
d_call: NA
j_call: TRBJ2-1
v_call: TRBV7-8
clone_size: NA

cdr3_aa: CSVSGGQRYEQYF
cdr3_nt: TGCAGCGTCAGCGGGGGTCAGCGCTACGAGCAGTACTTC
d_call: TRBD2
j_call: TRBJ2-7
v_call: TRBV29-1
clone_size: NA

cdr3_aa: CASSQTVRGGTDTQYF
cdr3_nt: TGCGCCAGCAGCCAAACCGTTAGAGGGGGGACAGATACGCAGTATTTT
d_call: NA
j_call: TRBJ2-3
v_call: TRBV4-1
clone_size: few

cdr3_aa: CASSTGQSGNQPQHF
cdr3_nt: TGTGCCAGTAGTACGGGACAGTCGGGCAATCAGCCCCAGCATTTT
d_call: TRBD1
j_call: TRBJ1-5
v_call: TRBV19
clone_size: NA

cdr3_aa: CASGPLDEQYF
cdr3_nt: TGTGCCAGTGGACCCTTGGACGAGCAGTACTTC
d_call: NA
j_call: TRBJ2-7
v_call: TRBV6-5
clone_size: few